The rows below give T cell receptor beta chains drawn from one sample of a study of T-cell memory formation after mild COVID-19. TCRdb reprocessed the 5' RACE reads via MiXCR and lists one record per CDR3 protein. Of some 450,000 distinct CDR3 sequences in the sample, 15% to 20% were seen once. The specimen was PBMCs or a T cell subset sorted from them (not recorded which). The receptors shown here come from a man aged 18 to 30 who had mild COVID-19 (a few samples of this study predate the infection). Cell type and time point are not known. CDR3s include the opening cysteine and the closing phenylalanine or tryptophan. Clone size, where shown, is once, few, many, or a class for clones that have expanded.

CDR3: CATLPTGFYGYTF
size: few
V: TRBV6-2/TRBV6-3

CDR3: CASSPPDPRDGYTF
size: few
V: TRBV7-6

CDR3: CASSLADGAGTDTQYF
size: NA
V: TRBV7-9

CDR3: CSELAGAGGTQYF
size: NA
V: TRBV29-1

CDR3: CATGSEFYGYTF
size: few
V: TRBV24-1

CDR3: CASSYGPGRRMNTEAFF
size: many
V: TRBV7-9

CDR3: CASSVGGGSNSPLHF
size: few
V: TRBV9

CDR3: CASSPRLQGEAFF
size: NA
V: TRBV4-3

CDR3: CASSRWSGLNTEAFF
size: once
V: TRBV4-1

CDR3: CASSLNSYYGYTF
size: few
V: TRBV7-2

CDR3: CSATTGNQPQHF
size: many
V: TRBV20-1

CDR3: CASSFISGGPLHEQFF
size: NA
V: TRBV11-2

CDR3: CASSQYQSGTEAFF
size: NA
V: TRBV3-1

CDR3: CASTSRESQETQYF
size: few
V: TRBV2

CDR3: CASLREGSGTGELFF
size: NA
V: TRBV2

CDR3: CASSSTTGDRTDTQYF
size: few
V: TRBV6-5

CDR3: CASGKGQHEAETQYF
size: few
V: TRBV28

CDR3: CASSQVGRGGRGLIRETQYF
size: few
V: TRBV4-3

CDR3: CASTSLGDYGYTF
size: NA
V: TRBV27

CDR3: CASSQGQGRSEAFF
size: NA
V: TRBV4-3

CDR3: CASSSWGAAGANVLTF
size: NA
V: TRBV11-2

CDR3: CASSLRGSNTGELFF
size: many
V: TRBV7-2

CDR3: CASSRVTGQHQETQYF
size: NA
V: TRBV4-1

CDR3: CSASGAEWYTEAFF
size: few
V: TRBV20-1

CDR3: CASSYSTGGGYGYTF
size: few
V: TRBV6-6

CDR3: CAIRKGTGDGYTF
size: NA
V: TRBV10-3

CDR3: CATSRGQGAPDTQYF
size: few
V: TRBV15

CDR3: CASSPPTPSGSYGYTF
size: once
V: TRBV28

CDR3: CASTVMGMNTEAFF
size: NA
V: TRBV5-1

CDR3: CASSPAGTGANEQFF
size: NA
V: TRBV4-1

CDR3: CASRTGEMGELFF
size: few
V: TRBV5-1

CDR3: CASSQSSGRSYNEQFF
size: few
V: TRBV4-3

CDR3: CASSLLYDNTEAFF
size: NA
V: TRBV5-1

CDR3: CASSLSGGPQWEQYF
size: NA
V: TRBV27

CDR3: CASAPRQGETQYF
size: few
V: TRBV4-1

CDR3: CASSLRDSLPYGYTF
size: many
V: TRBV7-9

CDR3: CASSFRAGQETQYF
size: NA
V: TRBV5-1

CDR3: CACSWAGPHNEQFF
size: NA
V: TRBV5-1

CDR3: CASRSDGADNSPLHF
size: many
V: TRBV5-1

CDR3: CAVQRGDMPLAKNIQYF
size: NA
V: TRBV6-2/TRBV6-3

CDR3: CASSATALNTEAFF
size: NA
V: TRBV7-3

CDR3: CASSPTSGFSYEQYF
size: few
V: TRBV12-3/TRBV12-4

CDR3: CATSDITGGGTDTQYF
size: NA
V: TRBV24-1

CDR3: CASSYSGPGTGPLLTQYF
size: NA
V: TRBV6-5

CDR3: CASSSPGGIEETQYF
size: NA
V: TRBV7-6

CDR3: CASSPDSNNEKLFF
size: NA
V: TRBV7-2

CDR3: CASSAGGARGYTF
size: few
V: TRBV25-1

CDR3: CASSQDWRQGGKLFF
size: few
V: TRBV4-3